This TCR beta chain was sequenced for a study of blood T cell repertoires in COVID-19. Study details: Acute-phase and convalescent COVID-19 samples originated in the United States, Italy and Spain.

Some clones are missing from TCRdb's copy, which holds only in-frame ones; the method was immunoSEQ multiplex PCR. The sample has under 140,000 clones, roughly 76% seen once. This clone was seen more than once but under ten times. V was trimmed by 2 bases and J by 5 bases, leaving 8 bases between them. The CDR3 has 12 residues. The germline V gene encodes CDR1 SGDLS and CDR2 YYNGEE. The chain links TRBV9 to TRBJ2-7; D might be TRBD2 (5 bases). The receptor was derived from a woman aged 55-69 years with acute or convalescent COVID-19. Sequences were obtained from peripheral blood. The CDR3: CASSVRENEQYF. In nucleotides, the CDR3 is TGTGCCAGCAGCGTGAGGGAAAACGAGCAGTACTTC.